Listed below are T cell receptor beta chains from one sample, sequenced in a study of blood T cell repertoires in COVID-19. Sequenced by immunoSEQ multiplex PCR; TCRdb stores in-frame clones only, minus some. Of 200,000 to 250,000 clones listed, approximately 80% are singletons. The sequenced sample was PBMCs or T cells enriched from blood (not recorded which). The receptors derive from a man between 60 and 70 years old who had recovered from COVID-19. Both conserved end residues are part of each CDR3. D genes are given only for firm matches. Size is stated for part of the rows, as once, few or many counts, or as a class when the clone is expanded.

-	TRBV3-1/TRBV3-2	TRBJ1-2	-	CASSQDSSGSRDGYTF	TGTGCCAGCAGCCAAGATTCGTCCGGGTCGAGGGATGGCTACACCTTC
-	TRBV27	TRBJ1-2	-	CASSLRGAIGYTF	TGTGCCAGCAGCCTCCGGGGGGCTATCGGCTACACCTTC
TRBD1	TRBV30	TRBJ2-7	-	CAWSLGTGIEQYF	TGTGCCTGGAGCCTCGGGACAGGGATCGAGCAGTACTTC
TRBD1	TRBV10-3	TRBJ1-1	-	CAIGQGENTEAFF	TGTGCCATCGGACAGGGGGAGAACACTGAAGCTTTCTTT
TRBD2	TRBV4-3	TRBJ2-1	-	CASSQGLSGGWGEQFF	TGCGCCAGCAGCCAAGGTCTTAGCGGGGGGTGGGGTGAGCAGTTCTTC
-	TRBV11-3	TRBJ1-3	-	CASSLARGAGNTIYF	TGTGCCAGCAGCTTAGCCCGAGGAGCCGGAAACACCATATATTTT
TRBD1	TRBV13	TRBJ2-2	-	CASSPLGGTGNTGELFF	TGTGCCAGCAGCCCCCTTGGGGGGACAGGAAACACCGGGGAGCTGTTTTTT
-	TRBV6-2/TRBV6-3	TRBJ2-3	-	CASSYLGALGTDTQYF	TGTGCCAGCAGTTATTTGGGGGCGCTTGGCACAGATACGCAGTATTTT
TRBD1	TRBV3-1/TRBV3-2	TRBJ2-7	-	CASSQGPFFLTGKISYEQYF	TGTGCCAGCAGCCAAGGACCCTTCTTTTTGACAGGGAAAATCTCCTACGAGCAGTACTTC
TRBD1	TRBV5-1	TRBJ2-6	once	CASRDPGQDPSGANVLTF	TGCGCCAGCCGAGACCCGGGACAGGATCCCTCTGGGGCCAACGTCCTGACTTTC
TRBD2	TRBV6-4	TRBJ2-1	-	CASSASPSGGIGEQFF	TGTGCCAGCAGTGCCTCGCCTAGCGGGGGGATAGGGGAGCAGTTCTTC
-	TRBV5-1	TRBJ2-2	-	CASSFEQSTGELFF	TGCGCCAGCAGCTTTGAACAGTCCACCGGGGAGCTGTTTTTT
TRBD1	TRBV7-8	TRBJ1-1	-	CASRTGLNTEAFF	TGTGCGAGCAGGACAGGGTTGAACACTGAAGCTTTCTTT
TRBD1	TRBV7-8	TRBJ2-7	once	CASSSTDRGYEQYF	TGTGCCAGCAGCTCTACGGACAGGGGATACGAGCAGTACTTC
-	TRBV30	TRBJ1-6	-	CAWSSGLLPPLHF	TGTGCCTGGAGTAGTGGGTTACTACCACCCCTCCACTTT
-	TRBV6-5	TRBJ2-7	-	CASSDSDRYEQYF	TGTGCCAGCAGTGACTCTGACAGGTACGAGCAGTACTTC
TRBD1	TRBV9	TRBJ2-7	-	CASSVRTGTGNYEQYF	TGTGCCAGCAGCGTACGGACCGGGACAGGGAACTACGAGCAGTACTTC
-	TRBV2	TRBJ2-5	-	CASSPTGTQETQYF	TGTGCCAGCAGTCCTACAGGGACCCAGGAGACCCAGTACTTC
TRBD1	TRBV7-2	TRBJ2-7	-	CASSLTGTGLAGQYF	TGTGCCAGCAGCCTAACCGGGACAGGGTTAGCAGGGCAGTACTTC
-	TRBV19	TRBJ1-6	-	CASSIRGLPYNSPLHF	TGTGCCAGTAGTATCAGGGGCCTACCCTATAATTCACCCCTCCACTTT
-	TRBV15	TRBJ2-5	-	CATSRDQQGSRETQYF	TGTGCCACCAGCAGAGATCAACAGGGATCGCGAGAGACCCAGTACTTC
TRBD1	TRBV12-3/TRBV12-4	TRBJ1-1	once	CASQGQGRTEAFF	TGTGCCAGCCAGGGACAGGGGAGGACTGAAGCTTTCTTT
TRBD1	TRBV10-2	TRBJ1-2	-	CASSESGDRAGYTF	TGCGCCAGCAGTGAGTCGGGGGACAGGGCCGGCTACACCTTC
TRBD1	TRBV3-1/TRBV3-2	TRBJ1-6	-	CASSQTGTGTPLHF	TGTGCCAGCAGCCAAACCGGGACAGGGACACCCCTCCACTTT
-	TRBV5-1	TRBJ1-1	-	CASSLGQPMNTEAFF	TGCGCCAGCAGCTTGGGACAGCCGATGAACACTGAAGCTTTCTTT
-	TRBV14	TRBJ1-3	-	CASSPNGQLGNTIYF	TGTGCCAGCAGCCCGAACGGACAGTTAGGAAACACCATATATTTT
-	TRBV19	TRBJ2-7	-	CASSSRGYEQYF	TGTGCCAGTAGTAGCAGGGGCTACGAGCAGTACTTC
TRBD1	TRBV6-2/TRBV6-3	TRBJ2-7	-	CASSSSGQDGKYF	TGTGCCAGCAGTAGTTCGGGACAGGATGGAAAGTACTTC
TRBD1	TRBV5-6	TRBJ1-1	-	CASSLALGTGMNTEAFF	TGTGCCAGCAGCTTGGCTTTGGGGACAGGAATGAACACTGAAGCTTTCTTT
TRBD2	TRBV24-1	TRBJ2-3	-	CATSDLKLAGGLTDTQYF	TGTGCCACCAGTGATTTGAAGCTAGCGGGGGGGCTCACAGATACGCAGTATTTT
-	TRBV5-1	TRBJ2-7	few	CASSLDQEYEQYF	TGCGCCAGCAGCTTGGATCAGGAATACGAGCAGTACTTC
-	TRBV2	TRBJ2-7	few	CASTQRGQAYEQYF	TGTGCCAGCACCCAACGGGGACAAGCTTACGAGCAGTACTTC
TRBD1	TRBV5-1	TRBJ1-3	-	CASSLQTGDGNTIYF	TGCGCCAGCAGCCTCCAGACAGGGGATGGAAACACCATATATTTT
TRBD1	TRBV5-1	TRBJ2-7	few	CASSYTPVEVGQDYEQYF	TGCGCCAGCAGCTATACCCCCGTTGAAGTGGGACAGGACTACGAGCAGTACTTC
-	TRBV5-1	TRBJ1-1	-	CASSLTGMNTEAFF	TGCGCCAGCAGCTTGACAGGGATGAACACTGAAGCTTTCTTT